This T cell receptor (beta chain) was sequenced in a study of long-term antiretroviral therapy in people with HIV. Overall study results and limits: Repertoires from HIV showed CDR3 length ranges narrower than those of controls.

V was pared by 6 bases and J by 0 bases, with 7 bases of the junction left unmatched. Germline V gene data show CDR1 as SGHVS and CDR2 as FQNEAQ. This CDR3 is 15 amino acids long. This clone came up once. Its antigen remains unidentified. Investigators performed immunoSEQ version v3.0 at survey level. Clones were sequenced by immunoSEQ multiplex PCR, and TCRdb holds only the in-frame ones, with some missing. This sample has roughly 28,000 clones, with roughly 88% found just once. This receptor was identified in a woman aged 18-29 years with HIV. The sample here was unsorted PBMCs, taken 0.5 years after starting antiretroviral therapy. The J gene is TRBJ2-7, the V gene TRBV7-8; 8 nucleotides match TRBD2. The DNA for the CDR3 is TGTGCCAGCAGTCATACTAGCGGCCCCTCCTACGAGCAGTACTTC. Protein sequence: CASSHTSGPSYEQYF.